This entry lists 9 T cell receptor beta chains sequenced from one sample in a study of T cell responses to AZD1222 COVID-19 vaccine. Produced via immunoSEQ multiplex PCR; TCRdb's table is partial and in-frame only. The sample lists under 200,000 clones; approximately 93% were seen once. The specimen comprised peripheral blood, sampled on day 0 of AZD1222 vaccination. Every receptor here comes from an adult in good health.

This clone was counted a few times. The V gene is TRBV27, the J gene TRBJ1-1; 8 positions match TRBD1. CDR3 length: 13 amino acids. V trimming: 6 bases; J trimming: 7 bases; junction bases outside the gene matches: 7. The germline gives CDR1 MNHEY, CDR2 SMNVEV (reference sequence). In nucleotides, the CDR3 is TGTGCCAGCAGCTGGACAGGGTGGGGTGAAGCTTTCTTT. Translating it yields CASSWTGWGEAFF.

The J gene is TRBJ2-3, the V gene TRBV14; D is perhaps TRBD1 (6 bases). Germline CDR1 reads SGHDN; CDR2 reads FVKESK. The CDR3 consists of 20 residues. Trimming left V 3 bases short and J 1 base short, with 26 bases between. CDR3 sequence (DNA): TGTGCCAGCAGCCAGCTACCCAGAGGGGGTGGCCCGACACGCACAGATACGCAGTATTTT. Its protein product is CASSQLPRGGGPTRTDTQYF.

The CDR3, as DNA: TGTGCCAGCAGTTACTCAACCAGGGGAAATCAGCCCCAGCATTTT. This gives the protein CASSYSTRGNQPQHF. The chain joins TRBV6-5 to TRBJ1-5, with D maybe TRBD1 (6 bases). Germline V gene lookup returns CDR1 MNHEY and CDR2 SVGAGI. The CDR3 is made up of 15 amino acids. Deletions cut 0 bases from V and 4 bases from J, with 10 bases between.

V gene TRBV27 combines with J gene TRBJ2-7, with TRBD1 as a possible D gene (5 bases). Between the trimmed V and J ends, which lost 8 bases and 1 base, there was a span of 6 bases. Germline V gene data show CDR1 as MNHEY and CDR2 as SMNVEV (reference sequence). CDR3 length: 11 residues. In nucleotides, the CDR3 is TGTGCCAGCCAGGGTTCCTACGAGCAGTACTTC. This codes for CASQGSYEQYF.

The chain recombines TRBV7-9 with TRBJ2-1; D is perhaps TRBD1 (5 bases). Trimming took 1 base from V and 10 from J, leaving 8 bases between them. This CDR3 is built from 12 residues. Per the germline V gene, CDR1 is SEHNR and CDR2 is FQNEAQ (reference sequence). CDR3 bases: TGTGCCAGCAGCTTAGAAAAGGGGGAGCAGTTCTTC. Translation gives CASSLEKGEQFF.

The chain uses TRBV28 and TRBJ1-2; the D gene is possibly TRBD1 (6 bases). CDR1 is MDHEN and CDR2 is SYDVKM in the germline V gene. V lost 6 bases and J 4 bases, leaving 9 bases between the germline ends. The length of the CDR3 is 12 residues. CDR3 DNA: TGTGCCAGCAGCCGGGACACCTATGGCTACACCTTC. Protein sequence: CASSRDTYGYTF.

The rearrangement links TRBV6-2 or TRBV6-3 to TRBJ1-5; the D is unclear. CDR3 length: 12 amino acids. The germline V gene encodes CDR1 MNHEY and CDR2 SVGEGT. V was clipped by 2 bases and J by 5 bases, with 4 bases between them. CDR3 loop: CASSYRYQPQHF. In nucleotides, the CDR3 is TGTGCCAGCAGTTACCGGTATCAGCCCCAGCATTTT.

This chain uses TRBV3-1 (or the pseudogene TRBV3-2) with TRBJ1-2, with a tentative D call TRBD1 (5 bases). Germline V gene sequence: CDR1 LGHDT, CDR2 YNNKEL (reference sequence). The V and J ends lost 0 bases and 1 base respectively, with 9 bases between them. There are 15 residues in the CDR3. The DNA for the CDR3 is TGTGCCAGCAGCCAAGAGGGGGGTGGTAACTATGGCTACACCTTC. Amino acid sequence: CASSQEGGGNYGYTF.

The V and J genes are TRBV27 and TRBJ2-1; 9 bases fit TRBD2. The V gene's germline CDR1 is MNHEY and CDR2 SMNVEV (reference sequence). With 0 bases clipped from V and 1 base from J, the junction kept 7 bases outside the gene matches. The CDR3 has 18 amino acids. The CDR3 DNA reads as TGTGCCAGCAGTTTATCGAGGCTAGCGGGATGGTCCTACAATGAGCAGTTCTTC. It is translated as CASSLSRLAGWSYNEQFF.